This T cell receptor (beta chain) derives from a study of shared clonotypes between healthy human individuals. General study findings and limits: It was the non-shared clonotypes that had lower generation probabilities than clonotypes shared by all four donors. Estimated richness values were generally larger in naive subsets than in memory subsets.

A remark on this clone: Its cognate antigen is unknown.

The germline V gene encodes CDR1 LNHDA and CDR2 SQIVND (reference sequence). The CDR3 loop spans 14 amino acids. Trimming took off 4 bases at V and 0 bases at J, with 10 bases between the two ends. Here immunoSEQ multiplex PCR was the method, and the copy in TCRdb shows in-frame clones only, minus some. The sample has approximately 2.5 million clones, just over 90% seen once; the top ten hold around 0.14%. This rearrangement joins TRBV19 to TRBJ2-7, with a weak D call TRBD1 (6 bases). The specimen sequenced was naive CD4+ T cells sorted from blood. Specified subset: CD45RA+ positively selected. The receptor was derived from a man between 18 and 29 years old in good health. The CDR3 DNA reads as TGTGCCAGTAGTACCTGGGACAACTCCTACGAGCAGTACTTC. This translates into CASSTWDNSYEQYF.